These T cell receptor beta chains were read from a single sample in a study of blood T cell repertoires in COVID-19. Libraries were prepared by immunoSEQ multiplex PCR; TCRdb keeps only in-frame clonotypes and omits some of them. The sample consists of approximately 500,000 clones, 75% to 90% of them appearing once. Sequenced input: peripheral blood. These receptor sequences come from a human donor in a cohort sampled during active COVID-19. Each CDR3 is given with its conserved first and last residue. The D gene is left open where the match is weak. Not all rows give a size; the values are once, few, many and, for expanded clones, a class.

clone size	V gene	D gene	J gene	CDR3 length	CDR3 DNA	CDR3 protein
once	TRBV10-3	TRBD2	TRBJ2-5	15	TGTGCCATCAGGGAAAGCGGGAGTGATCAAGAGACCCAGTACTTC	CAIRESGSDQETQYF
-	TRBV21-1	-	TRBJ1-5	15	TGTGCCAGCAGTTCACAGGAACATAGCAATCAGCCCCAGCATTTT	CASSSQEHSNQPQHF
once	TRBV30	TRBD1	TRBJ1-6	13	TGTGCCGGGACAGGGGTTAATAATTCACCCCTCCACTTT	CAGTGVNNSPLHF
-	TRBV4-1	-	TRBJ2-3	15	TGCGCCAGCAAGCCAGGGATGGGAGGAGCAGATACGCAGTATTTT	CASKPGMGGADTQYF
-	TRBV2	TRBD1	TRBJ2-7	14	TGTGCCAGCACCCCGGGACAGACAACCTACGAGCAGTACTTC	CASTPGQTTYEQYF
-	TRBV7-7	TRBD1	TRBJ2-2	15	TGTGCTAGCAGCGGGACCGGGACAGGGCCCGGGGAGCTGTTTTTT	CASSGTGTGPGELFF
few	TRBV27	-	TRBJ1-1	15	TGTGCCAGCAGTTTATCGCTGGGGCTGAACACTGAAGCTTTCTTT	CASSLSLGLNTEAFF
-	TRBV7-7	TRBD1	TRBJ2-6	18	TGTGCTAGCAGCTTCGGGACAGGGATTAACTCTGGGGCCAACGTCCTGACTTTC	CASSFGTGINSGANVLTF
-	TRBV4-1	-	TRBJ2-3	18	TGCGCCAGCAGCCTCCTCAAACAGGGTCAGGCCCAAGAGGATACGCAGTATTTT	CASSLLKQGQAQEDTQYF
-	TRBV5-4	-	TRBJ1-2	13	TGTGCCAGCAGCTTTGACAGTAACTATGGCTACACCTTC	CASSFDSNYGYTF
-	TRBV5-6	TRBD2	TRBJ2-1	17	TGTGCCAGCAGCTTCCTACTTACTAGCGGGAGGGACAATGAGCAGTTCTTC	CASSFLLTSGRDNEQFF
-	TRBV30	-	TRBJ1-5	15	TGTGCCTGGACCCCTAGGGGGTCGGGCAATCAGCCCCAGCATTTT	CAWTPRGSGNQPQHF
-	TRBV20-1	-	TRBJ2-7	15	TGCAGTGCTAGTAGACCGGGACATCCAGCCTACGAGCAGTACTTC	CSASRPGHPAYEQYF
-	TRBV27	TRBD1	TRBJ2-7	17	TGTGCCAGCAGTTTGTTTCAGTTGGGACAGGGTGTCTACGAGCAGTACTTC	CASSLFQLGQGVYEQYF
-	TRBV25-1	-	TRBJ1-2	14	TGTGCCAGCAGTGAATTCGGAAGAGGTGATGGCTACACCTTC	CASSEFGRGDGYTF
-	TRBV4-3	TRBD2	TRBJ2-2	16	TGCGCCAGCAGCCAAGAAAGGACTAGCGGTTCCGGGGAGCTGTTTTTT	CASSQERTSGSGELFF
-	TRBV5-8	-	TRBJ1-5	15	TGTGCCAGCAGCACCTGGGACTTTAGCAATCAGCCCCAGCATTTT	CASSTWDFSNQPQHF
once	TRBV6-2/TRBV6-3	-	TRBJ1-1	13	TGTGCCAGCAGTTACTCGGAAGGGACATCGGCTTTCTTT	CASSYSEGTSAFF
-	TRBV19	TRBD1	TRBJ1-2	16	TGTGCCAGTACCTCACATTACCGGGACAGGGGCTATGGCTACACCTTC	CASTSHYRDRGYGYTF
-	TRBV5-3	-	TRBJ2-2	17	TGTGCCAGGGGACACGACCCGGCAGGGCAGGAAACCGGGGAGCTGTTTTTT	CARGHDPAGQETGELFF
once	TRBV19	TRBD1	TRBJ2-7	13	TGTGCCAGTGGACAGGGGATGGTACACGAGCAGTACTTC	CASGQGMVHEQYF
-	TRBV27	-	TRBJ2-7	12	TGTGCCACCCAGGGGCGCTCCTACGAGCAGTACTTC	CATQGRSYEQYF
-	TRBV7-2	-	TRBJ2-2	15	TGTGCCAGCAGCTTAGCGCAGGCAGGGGCCGGGGAGCTGTTTTTT	CASSLAQAGAGELFF
once	TRBV27	-	TRBJ2-1	16	TGTGCCAGCATTCCAGGGTCTTCTAGCTCCTACAATGAGCAGTTCTTC	CASIPGSSSSYNEQFF
-	TRBV7-2	TRBD1	TRBJ1-2	15	TGTGCCAGCAGCTTAGTATTGGGGGGACAGAAGTCATACACCTTC	CASSLVLGGQKSYTF
once	TRBV28	-	TRBJ2-2	11	TGTGCCAGCAGCCTCACCGGGGAGCTGTTTTTT	CASSLTGELFF
-	TRBV30	TRBD1	TRBJ2-5	13	TGTGCCTGGGGGACAGGGGGGCAAGAGACCCAGTACTTC	CAWGTGGQETQYF
-	TRBV12-3/TRBV12-4	-	TRBJ1-1	11	TGTGCCAGCCGTCGAGGCACTGAAGCTTTCTTT	CASRRGTEAFF
-	TRBV15	-	TRBJ1-2	14	TGTGCCACCAGCAGAGATCAGGAAGAAAGTGGCTACACCTTC	CATSRDQEESGYTF
-	TRBV9	TRBD1	TRBJ1-2	17	TGTGCCAGCAGCGGGGGTACAGGGGGCCTATTTTCGTCCGGCTACACCTTC	CASSGGTGGLFSSGYTF
-	TRBV21-1	-	TRBJ2-7	12	TGTGCCAGCAGCCCGACGGAGTACGAGCAGTACTTC	CASSPTEYEQYF
-	TRBV5-1	TRBD2	TRBJ2-5	18	TGCGCCAGCAGCTTGGGATTTCTAGCGGGAGGAGGAGGAGAGACCCAGTACTTC	CASSLGFLAGGGGETQYF
-	TRBV19	-	TRBJ1-5	19	TGTGCCAGTAGTATCGTCTCAGGGCAGGGGAAGGGTAGCAATCAGCCCCAGCATTTT	CASSIVSGQGKGSNQPQHF
-	TRBV6-5	TRBD1	TRBJ1-3	14	TGTGCCAGCACCAATCCCGAGGGGGCAAACACCATATATTTT	CASTNPEGANTIYF
-	TRBV13	TRBD1	TRBJ2-2	16	TGTGCCAGCAGCTTAAGGGACAGGGTGGACACCGGGGAGCTGTTTTTT	CASSLRDRVDTGELFF
-	TRBV4-2	-	TRBJ2-1	16	TGTGCCAGCAGCCAAGCGGGCAGGCAGGGCTACAATGAGCAGTTCTTC	CASSQAGRQGYNEQFF
-	TRBV5-1	-	TRBJ1-1	17	TGCGCCAGCAGCTTGGGGGTCTCCCAGGGCATAAACACTGAAGCTTTCTTT	CASSLGVSQGINTEAFF
once	TRBV7-9	-	TRBJ2-3	15	TGTGCCAGCAGCCCCGCAGGGCGTCCAAGAGATACGCAGTATTTT	CASSPAGRPRDTQYF
-	TRBV28	-	TRBJ2-7	13	TGTGCCAGCACAACAGCCGCATCTTACGAGCAGTACTTC	CASTTAASYEQYF
-	TRBV28	TRBD2	TRBJ2-1	16	TGTGCCAGCGGAAACCCAGGACTAGCGGGATGGAATGAGCAGTTCTTC	CASGNPGLAGWNEQFF
-	TRBV4-3	TRBD1	TRBJ2-1	16	TGCGCCAGCAGCCAAGTTACCAGGACAGGGAGGCATGAGCAGTTCTTC	CASSQVTRTGRHEQFF
-	TRBV5-5	-	TRBJ1-6	15	TGTGCCAGCAGCGCTCACAGGGAGTTCGGTTCACCCCTCCACTTT	CASSAHREFGSPLHF
-	TRBV9	TRBD1	TRBJ1-1	14	TGTGCCAGCAGCGCCGTACTACAGGGGGCTGAAGCTTTCTTT	CASSAVLQGAEAFF
-	TRBV5-1	TRBD2	TRBJ2-3	15	TGCGCCAGCAGGCTAGCGGGAGGGCCCGCAGATACGCAGTATTTT	CASRLAGGPADTQYF
-	TRBV11-2	TRBD2	TRBJ2-2	15	TGTGCCAGCAGCCCTACTAGCGGGAGAAGCGGGGAGCTGTTTTTT	CASSPTSGRSGELFF
-	TRBV7-3	-	TRBJ2-3	19	TGTGCCAGCGGGTCACTAGCCTCGGCAACCACTCCTTACACAGATACGCAGTATTTT	CASGSLASATTPYTDTQYF
-	TRBV5-1	-	TRBJ1-5	15	TGCGCCAGCAGTCCGATCGGAGGGAGCAATCAGCCCCAGCATTTT	CASSPIGGSNQPQHF
-	TRBV5-1	TRBD1	TRBJ1-1	14	TGCGCCAGCAGCTTGACAGGGGTTAACACTGAAGCTTTCTTT	CASSLTGVNTEAFF
-	TRBV9	-	TRBJ2-5	13	TGTGCCAGCACTACAGACGGTACGGAGACCCAGTACTTC	CASTTDGTETQYF
once	TRBV4-2	-	TRBJ2-5	13	TGTGCCAGCAGCCAAGGAGGAGGAGAGACCCAGTACTTC	CASSQGGGETQYF
-	TRBV9	-	TRBJ1-4	15	TGTGCCAGCAGCGTAGACGAGGGCCAGAGTGAAAAACTGTTTTTT	CASSVDEGQSEKLFF
-	TRBV15	TRBD1	TRBJ2-5	15	TGTGCCACCAGCAGAACGGACAGGGGGGAAGAGACCCAGTACTTC	CATSRTDRGEETQYF
-	TRBV5-4	-	TRBJ1-2	13	TGTGCCAGCAGTTCCCACACTAACTATGGCTACACCTTC	CASSSHTNYGYTF